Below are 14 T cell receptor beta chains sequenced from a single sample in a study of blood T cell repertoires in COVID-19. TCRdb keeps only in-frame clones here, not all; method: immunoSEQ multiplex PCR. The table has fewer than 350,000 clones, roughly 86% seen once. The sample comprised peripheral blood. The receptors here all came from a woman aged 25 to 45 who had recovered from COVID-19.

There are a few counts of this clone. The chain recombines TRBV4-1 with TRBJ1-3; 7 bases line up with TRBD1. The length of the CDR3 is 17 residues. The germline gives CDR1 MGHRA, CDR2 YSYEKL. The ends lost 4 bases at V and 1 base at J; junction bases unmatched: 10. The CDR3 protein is CASSPPGQQFSGNTIYF. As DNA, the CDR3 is TGCGCCAGCAGCCCCCCGGGACAGCAATTTTCTGGAAACACCATATATTTT.

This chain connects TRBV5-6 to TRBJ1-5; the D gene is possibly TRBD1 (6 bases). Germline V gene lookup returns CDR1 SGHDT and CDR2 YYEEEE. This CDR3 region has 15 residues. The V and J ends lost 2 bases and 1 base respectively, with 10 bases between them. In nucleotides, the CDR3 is TGTGCCAGCAGCTTTTCAGGGGCGAGCAATCAGCCCCAGCATTTT. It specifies CASSFSGASNQPQHF. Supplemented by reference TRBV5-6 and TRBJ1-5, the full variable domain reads DAGVTQSPTHLIKTRGQQVTLRCSPKSGHDTVSWYQQALGQGPQFIFQYYEEEERQRGNFPDRFSGHQFPNYSSELNVNALLLGDSALYLCASSFSGASNQPQHFGDGTRLSIL.

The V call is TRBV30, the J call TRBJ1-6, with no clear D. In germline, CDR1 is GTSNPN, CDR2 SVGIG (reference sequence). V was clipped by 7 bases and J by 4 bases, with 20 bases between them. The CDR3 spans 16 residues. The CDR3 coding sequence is TGTGCCTTCGGGGAGGACCCCCCAGCTTATAATTCACCCCTCCACTTT. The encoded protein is CAFGEDPPAYNSPLHF.

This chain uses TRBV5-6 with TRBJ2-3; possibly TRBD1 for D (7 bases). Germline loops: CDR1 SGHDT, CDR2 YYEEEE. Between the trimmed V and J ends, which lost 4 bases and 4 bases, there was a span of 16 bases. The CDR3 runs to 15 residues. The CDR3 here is CASSRQGGKADTQYF. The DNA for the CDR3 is TGTGCCAGCAGCCGACAGGGAGGCAAAGCAGATACGCAGTATTTT. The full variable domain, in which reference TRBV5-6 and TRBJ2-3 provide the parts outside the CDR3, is DAGVTQSPTHLIKTRGQQVTLRCSPKSGHDTVSWYQQALGQGPQFIFQYYEEEERQRGNFPDRFSGHQFPNYSSELNVNALLLGDSALYLCASSRQGGKADTQYFGPGTRLTVL.

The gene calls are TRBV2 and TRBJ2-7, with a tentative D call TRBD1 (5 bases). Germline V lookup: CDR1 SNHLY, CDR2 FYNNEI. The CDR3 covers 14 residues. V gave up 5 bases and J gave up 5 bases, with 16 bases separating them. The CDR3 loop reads CASSQGFGLDEQYF. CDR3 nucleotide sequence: TGTGCCAGCAGTCAGGGTTTTGGGCTGGACGAGCAGTACTTC.

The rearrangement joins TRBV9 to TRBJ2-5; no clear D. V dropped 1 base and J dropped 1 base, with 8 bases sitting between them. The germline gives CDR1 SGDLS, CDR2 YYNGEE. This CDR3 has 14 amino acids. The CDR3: CASSVSHSQETQYF. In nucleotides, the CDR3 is TGTGCCAGCAGCGTATCCCACTCCCAAGAGACCCAGTACTTC.

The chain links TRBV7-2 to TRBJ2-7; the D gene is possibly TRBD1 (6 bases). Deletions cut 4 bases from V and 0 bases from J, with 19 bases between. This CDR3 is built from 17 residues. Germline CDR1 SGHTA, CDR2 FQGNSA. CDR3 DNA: TGTGCCAGCAGCTGGAATGCTTGGACAGCCCCCTCCTACGAGCAGTACTTC. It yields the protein CASSWNAWTAPSYEQYF.

The DNA of the CDR3 is TGTGCCAGCAGCCCCCACGGACAGGGGCGGACTGAAGCTTTCTTT. Amino acids: CASSPHGQGRTEAFF. The V call is TRBV27, the J call TRBJ1-1; TRBD1 matches at 9 bases. Trimming at V came to 6 bases and at J to 5 bases, leaving 10 bases not matched to a gene. In germline, CDR1 is MNHEY, CDR2 SMNVEV (reference sequence). The CDR3 totals 15 residues.

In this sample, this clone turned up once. CDR3 DNA: TGTGCCAGCAGTTTATGGGACAGATCCTACGAGCAGTACTTC. Protein: CASSLWDRSYEQYF. J is TRBJ2-7 and V is TRBV28, with D possibly TRBD1 on 6 matching bases. The V gene's germline CDR1 is MDHEN and CDR2 SYDVKM. The V gene lost 0 bases and the J gene lost 1 base, with 7 bases spanning the gap. This CDR3 spans 14 amino acids. The full variable domain, its missing parts supplied by reference TRBV28 and TRBJ2-7, is DVKVTQSSRYLVKRTGEKVFLECVQDMDHENMFWYRQDPGLGLRLIYFSYDVKMKEKGDIPEGYSVSREKKERFSLILESASTNQTSMYLCASSLWDRSYEQYFGPGTRLTVT.

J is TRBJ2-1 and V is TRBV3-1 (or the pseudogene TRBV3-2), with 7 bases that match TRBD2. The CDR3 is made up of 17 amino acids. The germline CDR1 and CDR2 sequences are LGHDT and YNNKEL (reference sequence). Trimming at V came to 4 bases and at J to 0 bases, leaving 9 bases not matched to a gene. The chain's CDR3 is CASSRRGGRYSYNEQFF. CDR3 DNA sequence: TGTGCCAGCAGCCGCCGGGGCGGGAGATACTCCTACAATGAGCAGTTCTTC.

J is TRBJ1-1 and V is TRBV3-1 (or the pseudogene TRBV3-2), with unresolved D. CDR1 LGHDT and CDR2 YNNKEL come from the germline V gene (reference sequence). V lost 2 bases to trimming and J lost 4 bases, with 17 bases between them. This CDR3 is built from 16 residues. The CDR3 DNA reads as TGTGCCAGCAGCCAATACCTGGAACCCCCGGGCACTGAAGCTTTCTTT. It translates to CASSQYLEPPGTEAFF.

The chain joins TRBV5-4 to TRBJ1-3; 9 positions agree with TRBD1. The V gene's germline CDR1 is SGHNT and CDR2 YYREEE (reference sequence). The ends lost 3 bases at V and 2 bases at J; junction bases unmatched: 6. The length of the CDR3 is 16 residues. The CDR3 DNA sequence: TGTGCCAGCAGCTGGGGACAGGGAGGAACTGGAAACACCATATATTTT. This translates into CASSWGQGGTGNTIYF.

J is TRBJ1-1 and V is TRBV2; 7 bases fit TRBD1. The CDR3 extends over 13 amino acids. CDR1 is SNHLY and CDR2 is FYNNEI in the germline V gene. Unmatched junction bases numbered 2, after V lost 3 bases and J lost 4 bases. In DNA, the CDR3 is TGTGCCAGCAGTGACTACAGGGGCACTGAAGCTTTCTTT. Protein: CASSDYRGTEAFF.

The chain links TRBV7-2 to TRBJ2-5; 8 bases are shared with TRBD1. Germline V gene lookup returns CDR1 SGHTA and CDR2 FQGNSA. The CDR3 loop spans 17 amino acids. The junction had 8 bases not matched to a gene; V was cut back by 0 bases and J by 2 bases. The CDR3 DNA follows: TGTGCCAGCAGCTTAGCCTTAGGGACAGGAGTTCAAGAGACCCAGTACTTC. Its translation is CASSLALGTGVQETQYF. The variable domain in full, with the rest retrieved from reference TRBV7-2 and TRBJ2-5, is GAGVSQSPSNKVTEKGKDVELRCDPISGHTALYWYRQSLGQGLEFLIYFQGNSAPDKSGLPSDRFSAERTGGSVSTLTIQRTQQEDSAVYLCASSLALGTGVQETQYFGPGTRLLVL.